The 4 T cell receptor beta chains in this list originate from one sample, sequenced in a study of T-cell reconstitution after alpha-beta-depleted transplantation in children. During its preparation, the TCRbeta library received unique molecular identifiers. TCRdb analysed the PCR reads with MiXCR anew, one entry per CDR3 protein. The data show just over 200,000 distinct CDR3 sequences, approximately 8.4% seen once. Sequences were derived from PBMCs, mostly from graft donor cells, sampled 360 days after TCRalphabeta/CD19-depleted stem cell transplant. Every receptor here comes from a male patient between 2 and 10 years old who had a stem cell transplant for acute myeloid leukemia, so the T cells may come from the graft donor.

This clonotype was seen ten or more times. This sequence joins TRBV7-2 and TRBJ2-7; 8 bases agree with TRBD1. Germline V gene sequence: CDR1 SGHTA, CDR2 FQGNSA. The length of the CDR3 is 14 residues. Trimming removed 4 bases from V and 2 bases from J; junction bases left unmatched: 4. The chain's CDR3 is CASSSRTGTYEQYF. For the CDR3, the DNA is TGTGCCAGCAGCTCTAGGACAGGGACCTACGAGCAGTACTTC.

The CDR3 reads CASSPPAGTGRTGELFF. In DNA form, the CDR3 reads TGTGCCAGCAGCCCCCCCGCCGGGACAGGGAGGACCGGGGAGCTGTTTTTT. The rearrangement joins TRBV7-9 to TRBJ2-2; 9 positions agree with TRBD1. Looked up from germline, CDR1 is SEHNR and CDR2 is FQNEAQ (reference sequence). This CDR3 is 17 amino acids long. Germline trimming cut 5 bases from V and 5 bases from J; bases unmatched to any gene: 12.

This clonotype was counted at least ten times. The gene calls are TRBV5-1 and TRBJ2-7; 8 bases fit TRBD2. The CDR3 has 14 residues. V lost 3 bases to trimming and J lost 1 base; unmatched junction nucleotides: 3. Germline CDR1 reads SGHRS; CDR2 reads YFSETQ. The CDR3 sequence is CASSSGLASYEQYF. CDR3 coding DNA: TGCGCCAGCAGCTCCGGACTAGCTTCCTACGAGCAGTACTTC.

The DNA for the CDR3 is TGCAGTGCTAGAGGACAGGGAAGCAATCAGCCCCAGCATTTT. It codes for CSARGQGSNQPQHF. This rearrangement joins TRBV20-1 to TRBJ1-5, with 7 bases aligning to TRBD1. The trim removed 1 base at V and 1 base at J, leaving 1 base unmatched. This CDR3 spans 14 amino acids. Germline lookup yields CDR1 DFQATT and CDR2 SNEGSKA (reference sequence).